These 18 T cell receptor beta chains were sequenced from one sample in a study. A single record per CDR3 protein comes from TCRdb applying MiXCR to the 5' RACE reads. The table shows about 7,200 distinct CDR3 sequences, with about 37% occurring only once. Sequencing input: memory CD4+ T cells sorted from blood. Subset reported: memory CD4+ T cells, CD4+CD45RO+CD25-. All receptors come from a female donor with breast cancer.

The chain links TRBV12-3 or TRBV12-4 to TRBJ2-1; 10 bases align to TRBD1. The V segment lost 9 bases and the J segment 9 bases; nucleotides outside the gene matches: 14. The length of the CDR3 is 15 residues. The CDR3, as DNA: TGTGCCAGTCTGCCCTCGGACAGGGGGATGAGTGAGCAGTTCTTC. Its protein is CASLPSDRGMSEQFF.

This clonotype turned up a few times. The rearrangement links TRBV2 to TRBJ1-5; no clear D gene. Trimming pared 7 bases from V and 1 base from J, leaving 11 bases between. This CDR3 is 14 amino acids long. Germline CDR1 and CDR2: SNHLY and FYNNEI. The DNA of the CDR3 is TGTGCCAGCAACTCCGGACCGAGCAATCAGCCCCAGCATTTT. As protein: CASNSGPSNQPQHF. Supplemented by reference TRBV2 and TRBJ1-5, the full variable domain reads EPEVTQTPSHQVTQMGQEVILRCVPISNHLYFYWYRQILGQKVEFLVSFYNNEISEKSEIFDDQFSVERPDGSNFTLKIRSTKLEDSAMYFCASNSGPSNQPQHFGDGTRLSIL.

This sequence joins TRBV7-8 and TRBJ2-3; D not resolved. CDR1 and CDR2 (germline): SGHVS, FQNEAQ. CDR3 length equals 18 residues. Trimming took off 3 bases at V and 0 bases at J, with 19 bases between the two ends. CDR3 coding DNA: TGTGCCAGCAGCTTCCCCCCGCTGGGAAGTTCGAGCACAGATACGCAGTATTTT. Amino acids: CASSFPPLGSSSTDTQYF.

V is TRBV20-1 and J is TRBJ2-2; D possibly corresponds to TRBD1 (5 bases). V lost 3 bases, J lost 4 bases, and 15 bases lay in between. Germline values: CDR1 DFQATT, CDR2 SNEGSKA (reference sequence). The CDR3 covers 15 residues. The CDR3 region is CSARGPQGRTGELFF. The DNA for the CDR3 is TGCAGTGCTAGGGGGCCTCAAGGGCGCACCGGGGAGCTGTTTTTT.

By its share, this clonotype is large. The chain uses TRBV7-9 and TRBJ1-4; D remains ambiguous. The V end lost 2 bases, the J end lost 6 bases, and 10 bases lay between the germline ends. CDR1 is SEHNR and CDR2 is FQNEAQ in the germline V gene (reference sequence). The CDR3 length is 14 residues. The CDR3 spells CASSLRREDEKLFF. Here the CDR3 DNA reads TGTGCCAGCAGCTTACGGAGGGAGGATGAAAAACTGTTTTTT.

The CDR3 nucleotides are TGTGCCAGCAGGGGTACGGCTTCTTCCTACGAGCAGTACTTC. Its translation is CASRGTASSYEQYF. The chain recombines TRBV5-6 with TRBJ2-7; D unclear. The CDR3 sequence is 14 residues long. Germline V gene sequence: CDR1 SGHDT, CDR2 YYEEEE. Deletions cut 5 bases from V and 1 base from J, with 13 bases between.

The chain recombines TRBV28 with TRBJ2-5; 8 bases agree with TRBD2. This CDR3 is built from 15 residues. Germline values: CDR1 MDHEN, CDR2 SYDVKM. V shed 4 bases and J 5 bases; nucleotides not matched to a gene: 9. The CDR3 loop is CASSSLLTSVETQYF. CDR3 bases: TGTGCCAGCAGTTCCCTCCTGACTAGCGTGGAGACCCAGTACTTC.

This clonotype occurred a few times. The rearrangement joins TRBV4-2 to TRBJ1-6; possibly TRBD1 for D (6 bases). Germline values: CDR1 LGHNA, CDR2 YNFKEQ. V was clipped by 0 bases and J by 3 bases, with 18 bases between them. The CDR3 is 19 amino acids. In DNA form, the CDR3 reads TGTGCCAGCAGCCAAGAAGTGGGCGGCAGGGGTAACTATAATTCACCCCTCCACTTT. This encodes CASSQEVGGRGNYNSPLHF.

As to this clonotype: A junction boundary mismatches the germline segment, possibly from a read error. This chain connects TRBV9 to TRBJ2-5, with a possible D match to TRBD1 (5 bases). CDR1 and CDR2 from the germline V gene are SGDLS and YYNGEE. The CDR3 has 13 amino acids. DNA for the CDR3: TGTGCCAGCGGCGTGGACATACAAGAGACCCAGTACTTC. It specifies CASGVDIQETQYF. The whole variable domain, remainder taken from reference TRBV9 and TRBJ2-5, is DSGVTQTPKHLITATGQRVTLRCSPRSGDLSVYWYQQSLDQGLQFLIQYYNGEERAKGNILERFSAQQFPDLHSELNLSSLELGDSALYFCASGVDIQETQYFGPGTRLLVL.

The rearrangement uses TRBV20-1 and TRBJ1-6; D is unresolved. V lost 1 base and J lost 10, with 20 bases in between. Germline V gene lookup returns CDR1 DFQATT and CDR2 SNEGSKA (reference sequence). There are 16 residues in the CDR3. CDR3 nucleotide sequence: TGCAGTGCTAGAGGAGGACGCATCCTATTAGGATCACCCCTCCACTTT. Translating it yields CSARGGRILLGSPLHF.

The chain has TRBV5-1 and TRBJ1-1, with D possibly TRBD1 on 6 matching bases. The germline CDR1 and CDR2 sequences are SGHRS and YFSETQ. This CDR3 is 13 amino acids long. V shed 0 bases and J shed 6 bases, with 9 bases lying between them. This CDR3 reads CASSLAGASEAFF. The CDR3 region has the DNA TGCGCCAGCAGCTTGGCAGGGGCATCTGAAGCTTTCTTT.

The genes are TRBV7-2 and TRBJ2-3; 8 nucleotides line up with TRBD1. In germline, CDR1 is SGHTA, CDR2 FQGNSA. The CDR3 covers 15 residues. The trim removed 5 bases at V and 3 bases at J, leaving 7 bases unmatched. DNA of the CDR3: TGTGCCAGCAGCCCAGGGACAGGAATTACAGATACGCAGTATTTT. Its protein is CASSPGTGITDTQYF.

The chain links TRBV5-4 to TRBJ2-7, with a tentative D call TRBD1 (6 bases). The CDR3 is 15 residues long. The V end lost 1 base, the J end lost 5 bases, and 16 bases lay between the germline ends. Germline CDR1 is SGHNT and CDR2 is YYREEE (reference sequence). CDR3 nucleotides: TGTGCCAGCAGCTTGTCCGATTTCAGGGGAAACGAGCAGTACTTC. Its translation is CASSLSDFRGNEQYF.

This clonotype occurred a few times. CDR3: CASSSGSGELFF. The CDR3 coding sequence is TGTGCCAGCAGCTCCGGATCCGGGGAGCTGTTTTTT. V and J are TRBV7-9 and TRBJ2-2, with unresolved D. The V end lost 4 bases, the J end lost 6 bases, and 6 bases lay between the germline ends. Per germline, CDR1 SEHNR and CDR2 FQNEAQ (reference sequence). The CDR3 consists of 12 residues.

A few counts support this clonotype. CDR3 sequence: CASSLYGYDQPQHF. In DNA, the CDR3 is TGTGCCAGCAGTTTATATGGGTATGATCAGCCCCAGCATTTT. The rearrangement uses TRBV12-3 or TRBV12-4 and TRBJ1-5; no firm D call. V was pared by 2 bases and J by 5 bases, with 10 bases between. The CDR3 totals 14 residues.

By share, this clonotype ranks as medium-sized. The chain recombines TRBV11-2 with TRBJ2-3; TRBD2 agrees at 9 bases. CDR3 size: 15 residues. Germline V gene sequence: CDR1 SGHAT, CDR2 FQNNGV. V lost 3 bases to trimming and J lost 4 bases; unmatched junction nucleotides: 5. In nucleotides, the CDR3 is TGTGCCAGCAGCTTTCTAGCGGGAACGGCAGATACGCAGTATTTT. This encodes CASSFLAGTADTQYF.

This clonotype occurred a few times. The genes are TRBV11-2 and TRBJ1-2; no clear D gene. The CDR3 length is 15 residues. The V end lost 1 base, the J end lost 2 bases, and 11 bases lay between the germline ends. Germline V gives CDR1 SGHAT, CDR2 FQNNGV. The CDR3 DNA reads TGTGCCAGCAGCTTAGGCTCAGGTGCAAACTATGGCTACACCTTC. Protein sequence: CASSLGSGANYGYTF.

Judged by abundance, this clonotype is large. The V call is TRBV20-1, the J call TRBJ1-6; D is ambiguous. This CDR3 region has 14 residues. CDR1 is DFQATT, CDR2 SNEGSKA, per germline (reference sequence). Trimming removed 1 base from V and 6 bases from J, with 10 bases in between. The CDR3 DNA is TGCAGTGCTAGAGCCCCGGGGAGTAATTCACCCCTCCACTTT. Translated: CSARAPGSNSPLHF.